Listed below are T cell receptor beta chains from one sample, sequenced in a study of CD8+CD57+ T cells in acquired aplastic anemia. TCRdb independently ran MiXCR on the reads; one entry per CDR3 protein. The sample contains about 270,000 distinct CDR3 sequences, roughly three fifths of which appear only once. The sample comprised sorted CD4+, CD8+, or CD8+CD57+ T cells (not recorded which) from PBMCs. The receptors stem from a human donor with severe aplastic anemia or a healthy control (not recorded which). The CDR3 runs from the conserved cysteine through the conserved F or W. D genes are given only for firm matches. Clone size is stated in some rows and not others, as once, few, many or a class when expanded.

>TRBJ1-2|TRBV5-1|NA|14|many
TGCGCCAGCTCCGGACAGATCCCCCAGTATGGCTACACCTTC
CASSGQIPQYGYTF
>TRBJ1-2|TRBV13|NA|15|NA
TGTGCCAGCAGCTTAGGACAGGATTTCAGCTATGGCTACACCTTC
CASSLGQDFSYGYTF
>TRBJ1-5|TRBV6-5|NA|13|NA
TGTGCCAGCAGCTCCGGGGAGGGTCAGCCCCAGCATTTT
CASSSGEGQPQHF
>TRBJ2-3|TRBV2|TRBD1|12|NA
TGTGCCAGCACCGGACAGGGAATTACGCAGTATTTT
CASTGQGITQYF
>TRBJ1-1|TRBV6-2/TRBV6-3|NA|15|many
TGTGCCAGCAGTAAGTTATGGAGGGGAGGCACTGAAGCTTTCTTT
CASSKLWRGGTEAFF
>TRBJ1-5|TRBV4-2|TRBD1|15|many
TGTGCCAGCAGCCAAGTCGACAGGGGCAATCAGCCCCAGCATTTT
CASSQVDRGNQPQHF
>TRBJ2-5|TRBV20-1|TRBD2|14|NA
TGCAGTGCTAGGAAGCGGGGGCGCACAGAGACCCAGTACTTC
CSARKRGRTETQYF
>TRBJ2-2|TRBV7-3|NA|12|NA
TGTGCCAGCAGCCCAAAGGGCGGGGAGCTGTTTTTT
CASSPKGGELFF
>TRBJ1-6|TRBV9|NA|15|NA
TGTGCCAGCAGCGTTTTTTCCCAAGGAAACTCACCCCTCCACTTT
CASSVFSQGNSPLHF
>TRBJ2-6|TRBV20-1|NA|12|NA
TGCAGTGCTTTGGTTGGGGCCAACGTCCTGACTTTC
CSALVGANVLTF